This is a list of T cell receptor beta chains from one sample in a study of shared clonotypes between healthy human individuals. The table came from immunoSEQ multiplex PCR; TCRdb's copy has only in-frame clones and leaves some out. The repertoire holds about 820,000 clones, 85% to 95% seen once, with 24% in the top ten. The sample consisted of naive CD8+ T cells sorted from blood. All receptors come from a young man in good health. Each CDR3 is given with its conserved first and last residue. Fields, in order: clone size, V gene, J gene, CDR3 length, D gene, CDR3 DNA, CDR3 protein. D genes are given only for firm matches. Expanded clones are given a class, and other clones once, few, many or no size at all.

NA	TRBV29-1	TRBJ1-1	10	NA	TGCAGCGCCTCGAGTACTGAAGCTTTCTTT	CSASSTEAFF
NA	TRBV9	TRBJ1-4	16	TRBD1	TGTGCCAGCAGCGCAGAAGGGGGCGCAACTAATGAAAAACTGTTTTTT	CASSAEGGATNEKLFF
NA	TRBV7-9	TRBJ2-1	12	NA	TGTGCCAGCACCCAACTCCGATCTGAGCAGTTCTTC	CASTQLRSEQFF
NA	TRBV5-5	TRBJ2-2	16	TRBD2	TGTGCCAGCAGCTCTAGACTAGCGGAGTACACCGGGGAGCTGTTTTTT	CASSSRLAEYTGELFF
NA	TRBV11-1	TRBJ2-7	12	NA	TGTGCCAGCGGGGGTTTTGGGAACGAGCAGTACTTC	CASGGFGNEQYF
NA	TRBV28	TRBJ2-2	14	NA	TGTGCCAGCGGCCGGGCTTTGGACACCGGGGAGCTGTTTTTT	CASGRALDTGELFF
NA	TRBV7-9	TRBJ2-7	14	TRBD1	TGTGCCAGCAGCCCAAGACAGGGTGCCAACGAGCAGTACTTC	CASSPRQGANEQYF
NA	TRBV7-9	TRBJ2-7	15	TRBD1	TGTGCCAGCAGCACAAAGAGACAGGGTCCTGACGAGCAGTACTTC	CASSTKRQGPDEQYF
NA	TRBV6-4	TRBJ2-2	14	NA	TGTGCCAGCGAAGAAGACAGGAACACCGGGGAGCTGTTTTTT	CASEEDRNTGELFF
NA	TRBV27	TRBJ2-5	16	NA	TGTGCCAGCAGCTTAGACCTCGCACGGGCTCCGGAGACCCAGTACTTC	CASSLDLARAPETQYF
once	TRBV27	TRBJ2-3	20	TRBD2	TGTGCCAGCAGTCCCCGCCGGGTGGGGCCCCCTAGCGGGAGGACAGATACGCAGTATTTT	CASSPRRVGPPSGRTDTQYF
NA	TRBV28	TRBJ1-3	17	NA	TGTGCCAGCAGTTTATTACAGGCGGAGGGCTCTGGAAACACCATATATTTT	CASSLLQAEGSGNTIYF
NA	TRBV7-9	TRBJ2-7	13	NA	TGTGCCAGCAGCTTAACCGGGACACACGAGCAGTACTTC	CASSLTGTHEQYF
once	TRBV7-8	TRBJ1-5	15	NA	TGTGCCAGCAGCTTAGGAGTAGGAGGGGTTCAGCCCCAGCATTTT	CASSLGVGGVQPQHF
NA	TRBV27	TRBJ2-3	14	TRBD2	TGTGCCAGCAGCCCGGGACTAGATCCAGATACGCAGTATTTT	CASSPGLDPDTQYF
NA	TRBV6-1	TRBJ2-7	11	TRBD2	TGTGCCGGGCGGGAGTATGACGAGCAGTACTTC	CAGREYDEQYF